A selection of T cell receptor beta chains follows, all from one sample in a study of blood T cell repertoires in COVID-19. Some clones are missing from TCRdb's copy, which holds only in-frame ones; the method was immunoSEQ multiplex PCR. The data show about 100,000 clones, with about 90% seen just once and approximately 7% held by the top ten. Source material: peripheral blood. The origin of the receptors is a man aged 25-45 years in a cohort sampled during active COVID-19. Each CDR3 is given with its conserved first and last residue. The order of the fields is V gene, J gene, CDR3 protein.

v_gene: TRBV19; j_gene: TRBJ2-5; CDR3aa: CASSPLGTSQETQYF
v_gene: TRBV4-3; j_gene: TRBJ2-7; CDR3aa: CASSQDGGGTGSYEQYF
v_gene: TRBV5-4; j_gene: TRBJ1-2; CDR3aa: CASSQGMALNYGYTF
v_gene: TRBV29-1; j_gene: TRBJ2-5; CDR3aa: CSVELAGRVTQYF
v_gene: TRBV19; j_gene: TRBJ2-3; CDR3aa: CASSIRLAATADTQYF
v_gene: TRBV7-2; j_gene: TRBJ1-5; CDR3aa: CASSPGTGGNNQPQHF
v_gene: TRBV11-2; j_gene: TRBJ2-1; CDR3aa: CASSLEGQYNEQFF
v_gene: TRBV12-3/TRBV12-4; j_gene: TRBJ1-2; CDR3aa: CASSKGGVGYTF
v_gene: TRBV24-1; j_gene: TRBJ2-3; CDR3aa: CATSDGDMGSADTQYF
v_gene: TRBV6-6; j_gene: TRBJ2-5; CDR3aa: CASRPGQAVAQYF
v_gene: TRBV5-6; j_gene: TRBJ1-1; CDR3aa: CASSYRGLNTEAFF
v_gene: TRBV29-1; j_gene: TRBJ2-3; CDR3aa: CSVEGQTDTQYF
v_gene: TRBV2; j_gene: TRBJ1-1; CDR3aa: CASSDVQGYTEAFF
v_gene: TRBV7-2; j_gene: TRBJ1-1; CDR3aa: CASRETSGTGGANTEAFF
v_gene: TRBV7-3; j_gene: TRBJ1-2; CDR3aa: CASSRLGAVNGYTF
v_gene: TRBV6-2/TRBV6-3; j_gene: TRBJ2-7; CDR3aa: CASSWTSGGDEQYF
v_gene: TRBV6-1; j_gene: TRBJ1-5; CDR3aa: CASSQAPRGSSQPQHF
v_gene: TRBV5-4; j_gene: TRBJ2-5; CDR3aa: CASSLRLAGGSGTQYF
v_gene: TRBV28; j_gene: TRBJ2-7; CDR3aa: CASSLDGGVGIYEQYF
v_gene: TRBV29-1; j_gene: TRBJ2-5; CDR3aa: CSVRRWTEEETQYF
v_gene: TRBV29-1; j_gene: TRBJ1-2; CDR3aa: CSAVPGQGSAIYGYTF
v_gene: TRBV6-5; j_gene: TRBJ1-1; CDR3aa: CASSSARDTEAFF
v_gene: TRBV6-6; j_gene: TRBJ1-5; CDR3aa: CASSLQGADQPQHF
v_gene: TRBV24-1; j_gene: TRBJ2-7; CDR3aa: CATSDLESPWGQRTSYEQYF
v_gene: TRBV23-1; j_gene: TRBJ2-1; CDR3aa: CASSPGDRVEQFF
v_gene: TRBV7-6; j_gene: TRBJ2-1; CDR3aa: CASSPRLAGDYYNEQFF
v_gene: TRBV29-1; j_gene: TRBJ2-6; CDR3aa: CSVERAGVAGANVLTF
v_gene: TRBV18; j_gene: TRBJ2-1; CDR3aa: CASSPAGRGNEQFF
v_gene: TRBV6-1; j_gene: TRBJ1-2; CDR3aa: CASSEQGAFYGYTF
v_gene: TRBV10-1; j_gene: TRBJ2-7; CDR3aa: CASSEPRKNLAGGTYEQYF
v_gene: TRBV21-1; j_gene: TRBJ2-3; CDR3aa: CASSTPGTSGGACTDTQYF
v_gene: TRBV5-4; j_gene: TRBJ2-7; CDR3aa: CASSSALRQDRSYEQYF
v_gene: TRBV5-8; j_gene: TRBJ2-3; CDR3aa: CASSLALLAGGRTDTQYF
v_gene: TRBV5-4; j_gene: TRBJ2-1; CDR3aa: CASLPRADYNEQFF
v_gene: TRBV27; j_gene: TRBJ1-2; CDR3aa: CASSLSDRGYYGYTF
v_gene: TRBV7-3; j_gene: TRBJ2-3; CDR3aa: CASSLGSGGDTQYF
v_gene: TRBV11-1; j_gene: TRBJ2-7; CDR3aa: CASSSRPGQGYYEQYF
v_gene: TRBV13; j_gene: TRBJ1-1; CDR3aa: CASSLAGDTEAFF
v_gene: TRBV5-1; j_gene: TRBJ1-2; CDR3aa: CASSYGTGNYGYTF
v_gene: TRBV18; j_gene: TRBJ2-3; CDR3aa: CASSPLMSASGTDTQYF
v_gene: TRBV28; j_gene: TRBJ1-2; CDR3aa: CASSFLRNRGSIANYGYTF
v_gene: TRBV6-1; j_gene: TRBJ2-7; CDR3aa: CASSEDRSGSREQYF
v_gene: TRBV7-2; j_gene: TRBJ2-1; CDR3aa: CASSLDGSGDHNEQFF
v_gene: TRBV7-9; j_gene: TRBJ2-5; CDR3aa: CASSLVTGETQYF
v_gene: TRBV4-1; j_gene: TRBJ2-2; CDR3aa: CASSSFPPLPLAGVTGELFF
v_gene: TRBV5-1; j_gene: TRBJ2-7; CDR3aa: CASSTTTGGYEQYF
v_gene: TRBV19; j_gene: TRBJ1-1; CDR3aa: CASWGRAEAFF
v_gene: TRBV6-1; j_gene: TRBJ1-5; CDR3aa: CASSDPGQGNHQPQHF
v_gene: TRBV29-1; j_gene: TRBJ1-1; CDR3aa: CSVEKGAGTEAFF
v_gene: TRBV7-8; j_gene: TRBJ2-2; CDR3aa: CASSFGLAGNTGELFF
v_gene: TRBV12-3/TRBV12-4; j_gene: TRBJ2-3; CDR3aa: CASSLGREDTQYF
v_gene: TRBV18; j_gene: TRBJ2-1; CDR3aa: CASSPTVSGVYNEQFF